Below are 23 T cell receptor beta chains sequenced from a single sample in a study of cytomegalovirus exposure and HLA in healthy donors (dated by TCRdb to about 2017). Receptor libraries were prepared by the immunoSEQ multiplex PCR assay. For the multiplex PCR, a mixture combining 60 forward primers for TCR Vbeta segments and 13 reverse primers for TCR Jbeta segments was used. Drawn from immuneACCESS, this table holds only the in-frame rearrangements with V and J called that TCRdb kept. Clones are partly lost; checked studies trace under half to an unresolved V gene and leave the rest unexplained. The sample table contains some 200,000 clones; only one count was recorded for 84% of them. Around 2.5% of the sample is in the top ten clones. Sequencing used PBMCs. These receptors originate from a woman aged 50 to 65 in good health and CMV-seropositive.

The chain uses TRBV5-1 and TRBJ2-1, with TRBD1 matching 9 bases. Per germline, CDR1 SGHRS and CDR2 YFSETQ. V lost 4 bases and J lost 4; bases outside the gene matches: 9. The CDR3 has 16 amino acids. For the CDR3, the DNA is TGCGCCAGCAGCACTCGACAGGGGGGGACATACAATGAGCAGTTCTTC. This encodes CASSTRQGGTYNEQFF.

The CDR3 here is CASSSRRVATNEKLFF. The CDR3 nucleotides are TGTGCCAGCAGCTCCAGGCGGGTAGCAACTAATGAAAAACTGTTTTTT. V gene TRBV7-2 combines with J gene TRBJ1-4; D remains unclear. CDR3 size: 16 residues. CDR1 SGHTA and CDR2 FQGNSA come from the germline V gene. V was clipped by 4 bases and J by 0 bases, with 12 bases between them.

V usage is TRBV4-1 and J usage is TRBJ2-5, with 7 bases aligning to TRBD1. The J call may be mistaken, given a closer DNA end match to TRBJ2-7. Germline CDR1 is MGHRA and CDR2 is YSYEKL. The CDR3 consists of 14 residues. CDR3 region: CASSQGAGGYEQYF. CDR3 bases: TGCGCCAGCAGCCAAGGAGCAGGGGGCTACGAGCAGTACTTC.

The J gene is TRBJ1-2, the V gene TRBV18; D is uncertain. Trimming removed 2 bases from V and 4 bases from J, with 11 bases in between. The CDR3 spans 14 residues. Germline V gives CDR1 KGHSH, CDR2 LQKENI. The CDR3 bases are TGTGCCAGCTCACCAGAGCAGGTGGGCTATGGCTACACCTTC. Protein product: CASSPEQVGYGYTF.

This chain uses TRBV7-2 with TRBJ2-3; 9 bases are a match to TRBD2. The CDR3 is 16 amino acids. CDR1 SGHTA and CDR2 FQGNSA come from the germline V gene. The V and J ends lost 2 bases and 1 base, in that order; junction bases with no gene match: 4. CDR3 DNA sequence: TGTGCCAGCAGCTTATCGTCTAGCGGGGGCACAGATACGCAGTATTTT. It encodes CASSLSSSGGTDTQYF. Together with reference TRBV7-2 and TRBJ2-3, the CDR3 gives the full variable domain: GAGVSQSPSNKVTEKGKDVELRCDPISGHTALYWYRQSLGQGLEFLIYFQGNSAPDKSGLPSDRFSAERTGGSVSTLTIQRTQQEDSAVYLCASSLSSSGGTDTQYFGPGTRLTVL.

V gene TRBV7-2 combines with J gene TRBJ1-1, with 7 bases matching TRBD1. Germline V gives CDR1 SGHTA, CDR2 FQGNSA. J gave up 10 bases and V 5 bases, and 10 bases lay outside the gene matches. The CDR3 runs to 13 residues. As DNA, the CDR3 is TGTGCCAGCAGCCGAGGAGCCGGGACAGTAGCTTTCTTT. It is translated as CASSRGAGTVAFF. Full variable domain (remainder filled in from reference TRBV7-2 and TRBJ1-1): GAGVSQSPSNKVTEKGKDVELRCDPISGHTALYWYRQSLGQGLEFLIYFQGNSAPDKSGLPSDRFSAERTGGSVSTLTIQRTQQEDSAVYLCASSRGAGTVAFFGQGTRLTVV.

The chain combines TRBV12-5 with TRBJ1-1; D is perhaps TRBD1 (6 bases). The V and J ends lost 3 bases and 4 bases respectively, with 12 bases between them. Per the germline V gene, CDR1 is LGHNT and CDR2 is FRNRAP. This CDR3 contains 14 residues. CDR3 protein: CASGFSRGFTEAFF. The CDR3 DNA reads TGTGCTAGTGGTTTCTCCAGGGGCTTCACTGAAGCTTTCTTT.

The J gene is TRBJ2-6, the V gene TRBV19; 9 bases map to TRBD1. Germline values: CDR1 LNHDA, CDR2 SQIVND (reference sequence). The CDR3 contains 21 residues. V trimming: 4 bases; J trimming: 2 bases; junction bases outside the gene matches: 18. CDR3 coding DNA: TGTGCCAGTAGTAACTCGTGGGCGGGACAGGGAGTTTTCGCTGGGGCCAACGTCCTGACTTTC. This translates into CASSNSWAGQGVFAGANVLTF.

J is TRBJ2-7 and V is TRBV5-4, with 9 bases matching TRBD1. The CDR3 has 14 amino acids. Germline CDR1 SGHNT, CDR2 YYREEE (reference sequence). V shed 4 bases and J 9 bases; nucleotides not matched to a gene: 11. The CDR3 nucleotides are TGTGCCAGCAGCCAAGGGGGACAGGGTGGTCCGCAGTACTTC. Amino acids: CASSQGGQGGPQYF.

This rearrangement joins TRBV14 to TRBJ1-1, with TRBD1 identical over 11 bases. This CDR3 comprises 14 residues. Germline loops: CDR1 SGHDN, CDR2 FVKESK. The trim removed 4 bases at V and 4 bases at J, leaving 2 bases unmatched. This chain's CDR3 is CASSLGTGGTEAFF. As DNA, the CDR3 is TGTGCCAGCAGCCTCGGGACAGGGGGCACTGAAGCTTTCTTT.

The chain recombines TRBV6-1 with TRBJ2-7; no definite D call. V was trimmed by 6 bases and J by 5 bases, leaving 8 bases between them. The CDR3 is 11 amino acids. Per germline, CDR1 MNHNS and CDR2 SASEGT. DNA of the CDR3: TGTGCCAGCAGATTTCAAAACGAGCAGTACTTC. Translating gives CASRFQNEQYF.

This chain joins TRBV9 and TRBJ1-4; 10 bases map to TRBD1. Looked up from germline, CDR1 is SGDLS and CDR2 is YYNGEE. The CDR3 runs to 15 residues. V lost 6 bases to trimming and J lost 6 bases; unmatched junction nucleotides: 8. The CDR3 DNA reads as TGTGCCAGCAACCAAGAGGGACAGGGGTATGAAAAACTGTTTTTT. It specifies CASNQEGQGYEKLFF. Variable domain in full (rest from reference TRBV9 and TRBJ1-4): DSGVTQTPKHLITATGQRVTLRCSPRSGDLSVYWYQQSLDQGLQFLIQYYNGEERAKGNILERFSAQQFPDLHSELNLSSLELGDSALYFCASNQEGQGYEKLFFGSGTQLSVL.

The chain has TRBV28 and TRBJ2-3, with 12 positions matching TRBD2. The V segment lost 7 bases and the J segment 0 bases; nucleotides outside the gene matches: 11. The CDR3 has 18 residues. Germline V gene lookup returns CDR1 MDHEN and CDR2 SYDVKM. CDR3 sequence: CASTTLAGGPGSTDTQYF. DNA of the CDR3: TGTGCCAGCACCACACTAGCGGGGGGCCCGGGTAGCACAGATACGCAGTATTTT. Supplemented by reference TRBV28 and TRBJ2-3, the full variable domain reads DVKVTQSSRYLVKRTGEKVFLECVQDMDHENMFWYRQDPGLGLRLIYFSYDVKMKEKGDIPEGYSVSREKKERFSLILESASTNQTSMYLCASTTLAGGPGSTDTQYFGPGTRLTVL.

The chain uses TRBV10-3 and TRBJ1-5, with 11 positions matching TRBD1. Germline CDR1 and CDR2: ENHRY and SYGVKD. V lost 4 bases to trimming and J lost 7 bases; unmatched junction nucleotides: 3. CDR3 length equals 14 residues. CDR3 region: CAISAGTGGQPQHF. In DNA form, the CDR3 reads TGTGCCATCAGTGCCGGGACAGGGGGGCAGCCCCAGCATTTT.

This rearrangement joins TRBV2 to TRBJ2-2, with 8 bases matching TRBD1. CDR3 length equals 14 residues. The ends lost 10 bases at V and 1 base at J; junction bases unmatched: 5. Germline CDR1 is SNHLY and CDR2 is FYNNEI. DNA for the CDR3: TGTGCCACAACCGGGACAGGGAACACCGGGGAGCTGTTTTTT. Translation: CATTGTGNTGELFF.

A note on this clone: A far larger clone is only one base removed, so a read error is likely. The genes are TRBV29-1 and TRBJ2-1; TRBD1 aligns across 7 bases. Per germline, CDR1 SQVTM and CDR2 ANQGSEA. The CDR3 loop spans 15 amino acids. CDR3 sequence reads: CSVEVWDSSFNEQFF. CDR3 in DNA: TGCAGCGTTGAAGTGTGGGACAGCTCCTTCAATGAGCAGTTCTTC.

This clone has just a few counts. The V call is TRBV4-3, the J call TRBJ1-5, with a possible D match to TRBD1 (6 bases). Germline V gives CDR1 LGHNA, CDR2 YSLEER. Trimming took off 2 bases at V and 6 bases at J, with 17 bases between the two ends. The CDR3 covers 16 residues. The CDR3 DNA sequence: TGCGCCAGCAGCCAAACTACAACAGGGTTATCTCAGCCCCAGCATTTT. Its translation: CASSQTTTGLSQPQHF.

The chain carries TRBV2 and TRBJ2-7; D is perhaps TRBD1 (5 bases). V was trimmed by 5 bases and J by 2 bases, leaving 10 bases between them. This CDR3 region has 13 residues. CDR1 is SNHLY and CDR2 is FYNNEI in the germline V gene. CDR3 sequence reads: CASSLRATYEQYF. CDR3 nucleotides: TGTGCCAGCAGTCTCAGGGCAACCTACGAGCAGTACTTC.

The CDR3 DNA is TGTGCCAGCAGTTTAGCGGGCGCGGGCACTGAAGCTTTCTTT. This sequence encodes CASSLAGAGTEAFF. The genes are TRBV28 and TRBJ1-1; D remains ambiguous. CDR1 and CDR2 from the germline V gene are MDHEN and SYDVKM. The germline V and J ends were trimmed by 2 bases and 4 bases, with 11 bases remaining between them. The CDR3 has 14 residues. The full variable domain, its missing parts supplied by reference TRBV28 and TRBJ1-1, is DVKVTQSSRYLVKRTGEKVFLECVQDMDHENMFWYRQDPGLGLRLIYFSYDVKMKEKGDIPEGYSVSREKKERFSLILESASTNQTSMYLCASSLAGAGTEAFFGQGTRLTVV.

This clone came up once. CDR3 DNA sequence: TGTGCCAGCAGCCGCGGGACAGGGGGCGACGAGCAGTACTTC. Its translation: CASSRGTGGDEQYF. The V gene is TRBV6-5, the J gene TRBJ2-7; TRBD1 matches 12 bases. The junction had 5 bases not matched to a gene; V was cut back by 6 bases and J by 5 bases. The germline CDR1 and CDR2 sequences are MNHEY and SVGAGI. This CDR3 is built from 14 residues.

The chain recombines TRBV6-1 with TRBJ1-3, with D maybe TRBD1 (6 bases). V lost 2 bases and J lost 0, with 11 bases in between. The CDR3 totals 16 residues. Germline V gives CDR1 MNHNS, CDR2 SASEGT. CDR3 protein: CASSEHREISGNTIYF. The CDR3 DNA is TGTGCCAGCAGTGAACACAGGGAGATCTCTGGAAACACCATATATTTT.

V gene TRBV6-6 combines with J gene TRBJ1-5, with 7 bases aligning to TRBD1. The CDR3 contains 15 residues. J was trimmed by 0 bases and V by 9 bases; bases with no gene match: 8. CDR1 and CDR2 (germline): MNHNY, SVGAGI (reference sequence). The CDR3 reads CASKDRSYSNQPQHF. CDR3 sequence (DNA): TGTGCCAGTAAGGACAGGAGTTATAGCAATCAGCCCCAGCATTTT.

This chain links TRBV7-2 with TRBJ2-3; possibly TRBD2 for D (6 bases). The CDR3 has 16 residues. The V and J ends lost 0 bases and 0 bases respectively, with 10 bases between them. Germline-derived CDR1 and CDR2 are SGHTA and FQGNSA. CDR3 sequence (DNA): TGTGCCAGCAGCTTAGCAGGAGGGGTCAGCACAGATACGCAGTATTTT. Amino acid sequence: CASSLAGGVSTDTQYF.